The 18 T cell receptor beta chains below come from one sample, sequenced in a study of T-cell memory formation after mild COVID-19. Each CDR3 protein is one row after TCRdb ran MiXCR on the 5' RACE reads. The repertoire holds tens of thousands of distinct CDR3 sequences, with approximately 6.5% as singletons. Sample: PBMCs or a T cell subset sorted from them (not recorded which). The receptors here all came from an adult who had mild COVID-19 (a few samples of this study predate the infection). Cell type and time point are not known.

There are many counts of this clonotype. The chain links TRBV7-2 to TRBJ2-3; 8 bases line up with TRBD2. CDR3 length: 15 residues. Germline assignment: CDR1 SGHTA and CDR2 FQGNSA. V trimming: 5 bases; J trimming: 0 bases; junction bases outside the gene matches: 4. The CDR3 DNA follows: TGTGCCAGCAGCATTAGCGGGACTAGCACAGATACGCAGTATTTT. Protein product: CASSISGTSTDTQYF.

This clonotype was counted ten times or more. CDR3 in amino acids: CASSQAFRPGDGSTDTQYF. The CDR3 bases are TGTGCCAGCAGCCAAGCTTTCAGGCCAGGGGATGGAAGCACAGATACGCAGTATTTT. The J gene is TRBJ2-3, the V gene TRBV4-2; D is possibly TRBD1 (6 bases). This CDR3 spans 19 amino acids. In germline, CDR1 is LGHNA, CDR2 YNFKEQ. Between the trimmed V and J ends, which lost 1 base and 0 bases, there was a span of 20 bases.

This clonotype was seen more than once but under ten times. This chain links TRBV12-3 or TRBV12-4 with TRBJ2-3; 9 bases align to TRBD2. The CDR3 totals 15 residues. The V and J ends lost 4 bases and 2 bases, in that order; junction bases with no gene match: 4. CDR3 sequence: CASSSAGGITDTQYF. DNA for the CDR3: TGTGCCAGCAGTTCAGCGGGGGGTATCACAGATACGCAGTATTTT.

This chain connects TRBV19 to TRBJ2-1, with a possible D match to TRBD2 (5 bases). Germline V lookup: CDR1 LNHDA, CDR2 SQIVND (reference sequence). V lost 6 bases and J lost 5, with 20 bases in between. The CDR3 runs 16 residues. CDR3 sequence (DNA): TGTGCCAGTAGGGAGATACACGAGGGCCTGCACAATGAGCAGTTCTTC. It is translated as CASREIHEGLHNEQFF.

The chain carries TRBV7-9 and TRBJ1-1; unclear D gene. From germline, CDR1 is SEHNR and CDR2 FQNEAQ (reference sequence). This CDR3 contains 12 residues. V lost 7 bases to trimming and J lost 0 bases, with 6 bases between them. The CDR3 here is CASTQMNTEAFF. In DNA, the CDR3 is TGTGCCAGCACCCAAATGAACACTGAAGCTTTCTTT.

This clonotype was counted between two and nine times. The chain carries TRBV2 and TRBJ1-2; TRBD1 is a possible D gene (5 bases). V was cut by 4 bases and J by 5 bases, with 11 bases left in between. CDR1 and CDR2 (germline): SNHLY, FYNNEI. The CDR3 runs to 13 residues. The CDR3 reads CASSVEQDYGYTF. CDR3 nucleotide sequence: TGTGCCAGCAGTGTGGAACAGGATTATGGCTACACCTTC.

The gene calls are TRBV5-6 and TRBJ2-2, with no clear D. This CDR3 is built from 13 residues. CDR1 is SGHDT, CDR2 YYEEEE, per germline. The V and J ends lost 3 bases and 4 bases respectively, with 7 bases between them. This CDR3 is CASSWAGTGELFF. Written as DNA, the CDR3 is TGTGCCAGCAGCTGGGCCGGCACCGGGGAGCTGTTTTTT.

This clonotype was counted between two and nine times. The CDR3 reads CASSLDRRTNEQFF. In DNA, the CDR3 is TGTGCCAGCAGCTTAGATAGGAGAACCAATGAGCAGTTCTTC. The rearrangement joins TRBV11-2 to TRBJ2-1; D is unresolved. This CDR3 contains 14 residues. The germline gives CDR1 SGHAT, CDR2 FQNNGV. Trimming took 0 bases from V and 6 from J, leaving 9 bases between them. The full variable domain, in which reference TRBV11-2 and TRBJ2-1 provide the parts outside the CDR3, is EAGVAQSPRYKIIEKRQSVAFWCNPISGHATLYWYQQILGQGPKLLIQFQNNGVVDDSQLPKDRFSAERLKGVDSTLKIQPAKLEDSAVYLCASSLDRRTNEQFFGPGTRLTVL.

The chain couples TRBV6-5 to TRBJ1-2; TRBD1 aligns across 7 bases. Germline V gene lookup returns CDR1 MNHEY and CDR2 SVGAGI. There are 13 residues in the CDR3. The J segment lost 6 bases and the V segment lost 6 bases, leaving 7 bases of the junction unmatched. This CDR3 is CASSGTALNGYTF. The CDR3 coding sequence is TGTGCCAGCAGCGGGACAGCCCTTAATGGCTACACCTTC.

The chain couples TRBV15 to TRBJ1-1; D is uncertain. CDR3 length: 15 amino acids. The germline V gene encodes CDR1 LNHNV and CDR2 YYDKDF (reference sequence). Trimming shortened V by 0 bases and J by 0 bases, and 8 bases separated the two germline ends. The CDR3 protein is CATSREGTMNTEAFF. In DNA, the CDR3 is TGTGCCACCAGCAGAGAGGGCACCATGAACACTGAAGCTTTCTTT.

The V and J genes are TRBV18 and TRBJ2-5; possible D gene TRBD2, 6 bases. Trimming shortened V by 4 bases and J by 1 base, and 7 bases separated the two germline ends. In germline, CDR1 is KGHSH, CDR2 LQKENI. This CDR3 is built from 13 residues. Here the CDR3 DNA reads TGTGCCAGCTCACGGGAGGTCCAAGAGACCCAGTACTTC. Its translation is CASSREVQETQYF.

The table lists this clonotype with a few counts. The chain couples TRBV3-1 to TRBJ1-2, with a tentative D call TRBD1 (6 bases). The length of the CDR3 is 14 residues. In germline, CDR1 is LGHDT, CDR2 YNNKEL (reference sequence). The germline V and J ends were trimmed by 3 bases and 4 bases, with 12 bases remaining between them. The CDR3 spells CASSQDRATYGYTF. The CDR3 nucleotides are TGTGCCAGCAGCCAGGACAGAGCGACCTATGGCTACACCTTC.

This clonotype was counted at least ten times. This chain links TRBV4-1 with TRBJ2-4, with TRBD1 as a possible D gene (6 bases). Between the trimmed V and J ends, which lost 3 bases and 0 bases, there was a span of 9 bases. CDR3 length: 15 amino acids. Looked up from germline, CDR1 is MGHRA and CDR2 is YSYEKL. The CDR3 nucleotides read TGCGCCAGCAGCCACGGACAGCTAGCCAAAAACATTCAGTACTTC. Its translation is CASSHGQLAKNIQYF.

The V gene is TRBV24-1, the J gene TRBJ2-5; 12 nucleotides agree with TRBD1. V shed 2 bases and J 6 bases; nucleotides not matched to a gene: 6. In germline, CDR1 is KGHDR, CDR2 SFDVKD. The CDR3 consists of 16 residues. The CDR3 reads CATSDSGTGGLQTQYF. For the CDR3, the DNA is TGTGCCACCAGTGATTCCGGGACAGGGGGCTTGCAGACCCAGTACTTC.

This clonotype was seen a few times. The rearrangement links TRBV4-3 to TRBJ2-6, with D uncertain. The ends were cut back, 4 bases at V and 4 bases at J, with 20 bases in the middle. The germline V gene encodes CDR1 LGHNA and CDR2 YSLEER. The CDR3 consists of 18 residues. The CDR3 is CASSPSFSRLGGANVLTF. CDR3 sequence (DNA): TGCGCCAGCAGCCCATCCTTCTCTCGGCTCGGGGGGGCCAACGTCCTGACTTTC.

This clonotype appeared a few times. CDR3 sequence (DNA): TGCGCCAGCAGCCAAGACTACAGGAACACTGAAGCTTTCTTT. The encoded protein is CASSQDYRNTEAFF. The chain uses TRBV4-1 and TRBJ1-1; D remains unclear. V dropped 0 bases and J dropped 1 base, with 6 bases sitting between them. There are 14 residues in the CDR3. Per germline, CDR1 MGHRA and CDR2 YSYEKL.

The gene calls are TRBV10-3 and TRBJ1-2, with D unclear. Germline V gives CDR1 ENHRY, CDR2 SYGVKD. The V gene lost 3 bases and the J gene lost 1 base, with 6 bases spanning the gap. The CDR3 is 13 residues long. CDR3 in DNA: TGTGCCATCAGTGACAAGGTTAACTATGGCTACACCTTC. It is translated as CAISDKVNYGYTF.

This chain links TRBV12-3 or TRBV12-4 with TRBJ1-5; D gene ambiguous. CDR3 length: 14 residues. The V end lost 3 bases, the J end lost 6 bases, and 12 bases lay between the germline ends. For the CDR3, the DNA is TGTGCCAGCAGTTTCCTGGGTCTAAGTCAGCCCCAGCATTTT. Amino acids: CASSFLGLSQPQHF.